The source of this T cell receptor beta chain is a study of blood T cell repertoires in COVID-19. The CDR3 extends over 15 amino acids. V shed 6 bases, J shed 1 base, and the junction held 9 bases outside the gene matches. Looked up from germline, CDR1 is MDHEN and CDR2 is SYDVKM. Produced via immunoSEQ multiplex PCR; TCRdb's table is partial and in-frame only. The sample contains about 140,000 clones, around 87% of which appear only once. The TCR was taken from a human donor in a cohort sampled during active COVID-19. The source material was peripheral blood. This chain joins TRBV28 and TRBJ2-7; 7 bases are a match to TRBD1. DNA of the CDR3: TGTGCCAGCAGCCCTCCGGGACAGAGGTCCTACGAGCAGTACTTC. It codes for CASSPPGQRSYEQYF.